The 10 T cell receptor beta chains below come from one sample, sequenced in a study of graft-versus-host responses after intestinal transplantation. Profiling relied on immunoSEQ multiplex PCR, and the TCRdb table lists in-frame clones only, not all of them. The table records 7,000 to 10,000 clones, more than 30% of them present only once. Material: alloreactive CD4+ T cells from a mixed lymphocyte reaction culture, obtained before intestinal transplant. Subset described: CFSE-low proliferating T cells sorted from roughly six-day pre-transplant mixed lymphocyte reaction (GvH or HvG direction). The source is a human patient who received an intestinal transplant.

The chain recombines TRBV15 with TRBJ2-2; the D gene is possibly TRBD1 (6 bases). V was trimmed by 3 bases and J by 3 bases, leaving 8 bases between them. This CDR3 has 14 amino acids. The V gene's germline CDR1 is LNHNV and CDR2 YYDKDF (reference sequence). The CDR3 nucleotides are TGTGCCACCAGCAGGGACAGTCACACCGGGGAGCTGTTTTTT. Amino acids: CATSRDSHTGELFF.

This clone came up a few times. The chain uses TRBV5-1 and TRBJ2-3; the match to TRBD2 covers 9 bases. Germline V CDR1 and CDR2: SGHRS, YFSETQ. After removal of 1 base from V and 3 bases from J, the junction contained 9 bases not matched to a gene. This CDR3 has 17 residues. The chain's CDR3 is CASSLSVLAGPTDTQYF. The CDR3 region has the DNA TGCGCCAGCAGCTTGTCGGTACTAGCGGGCCCTACAGATACGCAGTATTTT. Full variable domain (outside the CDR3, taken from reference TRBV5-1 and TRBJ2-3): KAGVTQTPRYLIKTRGQQVTLSCSPISGHRSVSWYQQTPGQGLQFLFEYFSETQRNKGNFPGRFSGRQFSNSRSEMNVSTLELGDSALYLCASSLSVLAGPTDTQYFGPGTRLTVL.

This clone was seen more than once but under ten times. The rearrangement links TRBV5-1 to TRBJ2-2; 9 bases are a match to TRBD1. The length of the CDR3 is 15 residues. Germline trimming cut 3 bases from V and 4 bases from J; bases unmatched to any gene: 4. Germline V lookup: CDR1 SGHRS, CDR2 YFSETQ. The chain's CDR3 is CASSSGTGTTGELFF. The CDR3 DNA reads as TGCGCCAGCAGCTCAGGGACAGGGACCACCGGGGAGCTGTTTTTT.

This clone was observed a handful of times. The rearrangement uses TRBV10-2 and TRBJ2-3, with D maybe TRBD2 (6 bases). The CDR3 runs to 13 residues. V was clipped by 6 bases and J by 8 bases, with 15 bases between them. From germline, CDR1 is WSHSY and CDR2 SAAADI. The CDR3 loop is CASSRFEGGTQYF. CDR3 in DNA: TGCGCCAGCAGCCGGTTCGAGGGAGGTACGCAGTATTTT.

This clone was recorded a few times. CDR3 sequence (DNA): TGTGCCAGCTCGCCGAAAAATTCGGTCTATGGCTACACCTTC. Its protein product is CASSPKNSVYGYTF. The chain uses TRBV18 and TRBJ1-2; D ambiguous. The germline V gene has CDR1 KGHSH and CDR2 LQKENI. V shed 6 bases and J shed 4 bases, with 15 bases lying between them. The CDR3 is 14 residues long.

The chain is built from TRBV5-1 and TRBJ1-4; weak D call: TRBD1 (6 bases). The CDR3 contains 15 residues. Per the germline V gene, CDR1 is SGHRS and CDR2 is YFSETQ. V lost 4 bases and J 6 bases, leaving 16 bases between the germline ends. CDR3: CASSARTVPHEKLFF. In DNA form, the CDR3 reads TGCGCCAGCAGCGCACGGACAGTTCCACATGAAAAACTGTTTTTT. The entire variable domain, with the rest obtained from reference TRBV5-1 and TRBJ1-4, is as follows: KAGVTQTPRYLIKTRGQQVTLSCSPISGHRSVSWYQQTPGQGLQFLFEYFSETQRNKGNFPGRFSGRQFSNSRSEMNVSTLELGDSALYLCASSARTVPHEKLFFGSGTQLSVL.

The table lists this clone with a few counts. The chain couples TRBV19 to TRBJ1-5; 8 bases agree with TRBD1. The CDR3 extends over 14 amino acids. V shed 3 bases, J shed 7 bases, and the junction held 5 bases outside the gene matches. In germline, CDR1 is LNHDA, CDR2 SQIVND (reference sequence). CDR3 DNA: TGTGCCAGTAGTATCGACAGGGGTGGGCAGCCCCAGCATTTT. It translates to CASSIDRGGQPQHF. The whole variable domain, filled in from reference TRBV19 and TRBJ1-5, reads DGGITQSPKYLFRKEGQNVTLSCEQNLNHDAMYWYRQDPGQGLRLIYYSQIVNDFQKGDIAEGYSVSREKKESFPLTVTSAQKNPTAFYLCASSIDRGGQPQHFGDGTRLSIL.

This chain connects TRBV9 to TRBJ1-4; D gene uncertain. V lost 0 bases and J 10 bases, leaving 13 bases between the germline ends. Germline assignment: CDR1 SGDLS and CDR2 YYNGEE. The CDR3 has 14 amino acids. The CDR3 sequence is CASSVEAGEGKLFF. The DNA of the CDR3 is TGTGCCAGCAGCGTAGAGGCCGGGGAGGGAAAACTGTTTTTT.

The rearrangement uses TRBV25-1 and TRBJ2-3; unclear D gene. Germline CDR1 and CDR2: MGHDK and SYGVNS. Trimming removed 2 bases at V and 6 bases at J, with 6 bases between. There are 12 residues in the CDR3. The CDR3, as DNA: TGTGCCAGCAGTGAACAACTGGATACGCAGTATTTT. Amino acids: CASSEQLDTQYF.

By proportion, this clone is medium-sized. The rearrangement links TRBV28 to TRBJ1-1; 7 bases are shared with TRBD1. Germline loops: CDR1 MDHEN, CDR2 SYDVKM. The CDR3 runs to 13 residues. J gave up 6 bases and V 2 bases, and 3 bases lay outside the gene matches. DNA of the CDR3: TGTGCCAGCAGTTTAACGGGACAGCCTGAAGCTTTCTTT. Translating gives CASSLTGQPEAFF.